This T cell receptor beta chain was sequenced during a study of human T cells and chemical hapten exposure. Whole-study results and caveats: Counts of TCRs above 1 in 1000 frequency stayed unchanged with DPC sensitization. PT1 expanded TCR numbers rose with patch test score.

Documented time point: patch test 1, 2 weeks after DPC sensitization. The treatment here: therapeutic diphenylcyclopropenone sensitization with weekly scalp DPC. The germline V gene encodes CDR1 MNHEY and CDR2 SVGAGI. Germline trimming cut 2 bases from V and 1 base from J; bases unmatched to any gene: 5. CDR3 length: 17 residues. This clonotype occurred a few times. The target antigen is unknown. Each CDR3 protein is one row after TCRdb ran MiXCR on the RACE reads. The sample lists approximately 74,000 distinct CDR3 sequences, approximately 29% occurring once. V is TRBV6-5 and J is TRBJ2-3; 11 bases agree with TRBD2. Sequenced material: whole blood, taken in connection with sensitization to the hapten diphenylcyclopropenone (DPC). The TCR comes from a middle-aged man with alopecia areata. Some clones in this sample may be carry-over from other donors' samples. The CDR3 loop reads CASSYAPLAGGTDTQYF. CDR3 bases: TGTGCCAGCAGTTACGCCCCACTAGCGGGGGGCACAGATACGCAGTATTTT.